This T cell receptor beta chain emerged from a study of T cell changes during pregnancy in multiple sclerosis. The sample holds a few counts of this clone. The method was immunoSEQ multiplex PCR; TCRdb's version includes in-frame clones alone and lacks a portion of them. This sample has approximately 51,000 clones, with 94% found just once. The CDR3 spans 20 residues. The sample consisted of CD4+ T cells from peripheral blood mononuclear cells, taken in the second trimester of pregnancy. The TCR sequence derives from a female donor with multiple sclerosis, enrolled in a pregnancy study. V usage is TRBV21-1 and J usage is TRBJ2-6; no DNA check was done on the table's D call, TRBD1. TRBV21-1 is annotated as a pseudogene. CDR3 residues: CASSKGGGTGVNSGANVLTF. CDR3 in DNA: TGTGCCAGCAGCAAAGGGGGGGGGACAGGGGTTAACTCTGGGGCCAACGTCCTGACTTTC.